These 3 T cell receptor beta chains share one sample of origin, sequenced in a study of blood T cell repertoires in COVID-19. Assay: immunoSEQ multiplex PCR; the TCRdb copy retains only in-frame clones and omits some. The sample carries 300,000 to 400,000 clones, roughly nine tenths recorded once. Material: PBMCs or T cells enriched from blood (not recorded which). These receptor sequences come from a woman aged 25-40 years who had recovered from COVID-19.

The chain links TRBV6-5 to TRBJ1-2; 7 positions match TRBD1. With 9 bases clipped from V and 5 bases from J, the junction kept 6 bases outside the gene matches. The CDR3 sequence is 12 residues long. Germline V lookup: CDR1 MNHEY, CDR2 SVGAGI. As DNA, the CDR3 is TGTGCCAGTCAGGGGGACCGTTATGGCTACACCTTC. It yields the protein CASQGDRYGYTF.

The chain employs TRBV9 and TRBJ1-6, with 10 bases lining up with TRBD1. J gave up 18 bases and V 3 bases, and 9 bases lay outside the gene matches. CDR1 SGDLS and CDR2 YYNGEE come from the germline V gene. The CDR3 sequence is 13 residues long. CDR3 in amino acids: CASSAQGTGDAHF. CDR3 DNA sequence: TGTGCCAGCAGCGCCCAAGGGACAGGGGATGCCCACTTT.

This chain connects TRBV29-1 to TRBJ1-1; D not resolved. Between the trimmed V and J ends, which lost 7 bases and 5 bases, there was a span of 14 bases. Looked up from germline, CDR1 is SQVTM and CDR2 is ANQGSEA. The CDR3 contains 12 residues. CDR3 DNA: TGCAGCGCCGCGCGGGGTCGTACTGAAGCTTTCTTT. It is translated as CSAARGRTEAFF.